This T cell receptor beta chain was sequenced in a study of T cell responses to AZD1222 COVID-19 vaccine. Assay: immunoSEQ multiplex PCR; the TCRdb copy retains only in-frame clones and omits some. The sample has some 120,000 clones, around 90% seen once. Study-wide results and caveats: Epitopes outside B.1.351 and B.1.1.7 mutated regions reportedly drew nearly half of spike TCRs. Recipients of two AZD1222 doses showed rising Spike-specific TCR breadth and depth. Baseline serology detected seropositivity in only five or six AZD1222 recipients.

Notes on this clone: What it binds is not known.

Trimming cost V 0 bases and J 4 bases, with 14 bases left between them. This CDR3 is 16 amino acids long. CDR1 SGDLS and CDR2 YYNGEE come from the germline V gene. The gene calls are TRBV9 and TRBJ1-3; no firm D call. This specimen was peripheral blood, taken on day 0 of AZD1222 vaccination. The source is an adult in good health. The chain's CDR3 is CASSVGPIAQGNTIYF. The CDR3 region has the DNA TGTGCCAGCAGCGTAGGCCCTATCGCGCAGGGAAACACCATATATTTT.